This T cell receptor beta chain was identified during a study of blood T cells in healthy people across ages. Points from the study as a whole: Naive CD4+ cell counts and diversity both ran higher in long-lived than in aged donors. There was a strong correlation between TCR beta diversity and naive T cell percentage. It was not known whether donors were CMV positive (a possible confounder of expanded clonotype changes).

The CDR3 contains 15 residues. The germline V gene encodes CDR1 GTSNPN and CDR2 SVGIG (reference sequence). Trimming removed 4 bases at V and 4 bases at J, with 19 bases between. Then a second PCR, running roughly 7 to 11 cycles, was carried out with a sample-barcoded 5' primer and a J-beta primer mix. One entry per CDR3 protein, called by TCRdb with MiXCR from the 5' RACE reads. The table shows about a million distinct CDR3 sequences, with about 53% occurring only once. This clonotype was found a few times. Antigen unknown. Sequences were obtained from blood. This TCR was recovered from a woman aged 60 to 75 in good health. This rearrangement joins TRBV30 to TRBJ1-2; D is perhaps TRBD1 (5 bases). This chain's CDR3 is CAWKRSGGPTYGYTF. In DNA form, the CDR3 reads TGTGCCTGGAAGAGATCCGGGGGTCCAACCTATGGCTACACCTTC.